This is a list of T cell receptor beta chains from one sample in a study of vaccination and CD4 T cells after COVID-19. These receptors' targets are unknown. TCRdb reprocessed the PCR reads via MiXCR and lists one record per CDR3 protein. The sample yields 13,000 or so distinct CDR3 sequences, roughly 70% seen once. What was sequenced was CD4+ T cells from blood, cultured in vitro. These receptors were taken from a human donor who had recovered from COVID-19. CDR3s include the opening cysteine and the closing phenylalanine or tryptophan. A D gene is named only where the DNA matches it firmly. Size is omitted from some rows. Given values are once, few, many or a class for expanded clones.

abundance: NA; j_gene: TRBJ1-4; v_gene: TRBV6-1; d_gene: NA; CDR3aa: CASRGGEKLFF; CDR3nt: TGTGCCAGCAGAGGGGGGGAAAAACTGTTTTTT
abundance: NA; j_gene: TRBJ2-5; v_gene: TRBV5-1; d_gene: NA; CDR3aa: CASSLAKRQLKETQYF; CDR3nt: TGCGCCAGCAGCTTGGCCAAGAGACAGCTAAAAGAGACCCAGTACTTC
abundance: NA; j_gene: TRBJ2-7; v_gene: TRBV11-2; d_gene: NA; CDR3aa: CASSTRATYSYEQYF; CDR3nt: TGTGCCAGCAGCACCCGCGCCACCTACTCCTACGAGCAGTACTTC
abundance: once; j_gene: TRBJ2-1; v_gene: TRBV28; d_gene: TRBD2; CDR3aa: CASRRGGGTNEQFF; CDR3nt: TGTGCCAGCAGGCGTGGGGGAGGGACCAATGAGCAGTTCTTC
abundance: NA; j_gene: TRBJ1-2; v_gene: TRBV28; d_gene: NA; CDR3aa: CASSFGGTSGGYTF; CDR3nt: TGTGCCAGCAGTTTCGGGGGGACCTCGGGAGGCTACACCTTC
abundance: once; j_gene: TRBJ1-2; v_gene: TRBV7-3; d_gene: NA; CDR3aa: CASSLTGYGYTF; CDR3nt: TGTGCCAGCAGCTTAACAGGCTATGGCTACACCTTC
abundance: NA; j_gene: TRBJ1-5; v_gene: TRBV28; d_gene: NA; CDR3aa: CASRDGSNQPQHF; CDR3nt: TGTGCCAGCAGGGACGGTAGCAATCAGCCCCAGCATTTT
abundance: NA; j_gene: TRBJ1-6; v_gene: TRBV30; d_gene: NA; CDR3aa: CAWSVRQGSDSPLHF; CDR3nt: TGTGCCTGGAGTGTACGGCAAGGGAGCGATTCACCCCTCCACTTT
abundance: NA; j_gene: TRBJ2-7; v_gene: TRBV6-5; d_gene: TRBD1; CDR3aa: CASSSDRAGVYEQYF; CDR3nt: TGTGCCAGCAGTTCGGACAGGGCTGGGGTTTACGAGCAGTACTTC
abundance: NA; j_gene: TRBJ2-7; v_gene: TRBV6-2/TRBV6-3; d_gene: NA; CDR3aa: CASRRASAGYEQYF; CDR3nt: TGTGCCAGCAGGAGGGCTAGCGCTGGTTACGAGCAGTACTTC
abundance: NA; j_gene: TRBJ1-2; v_gene: TRBV7-8; d_gene: TRBD1; CDR3aa: CASSLGQGGSGYTF; CDR3nt: TGTGCCAGCAGCTTGGGACAGGGGGGCAGTGGCTACACCTTC
abundance: medium-sized; j_gene: TRBJ1-5; v_gene: TRBV25-1; d_gene: NA; CDR3aa: CASSGGPSGSHQPQHF; CDR3nt: TGTGCCAGCAGTGGTGGACCTTCGGGATCGCATCAGCCCCAGCATTTT
abundance: NA; j_gene: TRBJ1-2; v_gene: TRBV6-5; d_gene: NA; CDR3aa: CASSYGSYGYTF; CDR3nt: TGTGCCAGCAGTTACGGGTCCTATGGCTACACCTTC
abundance: NA; j_gene: TRBJ1-3; v_gene: TRBV7-9; d_gene: NA; CDR3aa: CASSLDTGSRNTIYF; CDR3nt: TGTGCCAGCAGCTTAGATACAGGGTCCCGAAACACCATATATTTT
abundance: NA; j_gene: TRBJ1-5; v_gene: TRBV28; d_gene: NA; CDR3aa: CASRTYSNQPQHF; CDR3nt: TGTGCCAGCAGGACGTATAGCAATCAGCCCCAGCATTTT
abundance: few; j_gene: TRBJ1-5; v_gene: TRBV20-1; d_gene: TRBD1; CDR3aa: CSAREQGIRNQPQHF; CDR3nt: TGCAGTGCTAGAGAACAGGGGATTCGCAATCAGCCCCAGCATTTT
abundance: NA; j_gene: TRBJ2-7; v_gene: TRBV20-1; d_gene: NA; CDR3aa: CSAVRESKTHEQYF; CDR3nt: TGCAGTGCTGTACGGGAGTCCAAGACCCACGAGCAGTACTTC
abundance: NA; j_gene: TRBJ2-6; v_gene: TRBV11-3; d_gene: NA; CDR3aa: CASGLEPGANVLTF; CDR3nt: TGTGCCAGCGGATTAGAGCCTGGGGCCAACGTCCTGACTTTC
abundance: NA; j_gene: TRBJ1-1; v_gene: TRBV10-1; d_gene: NA; CDR3aa: CASSAGLGTEAFF; CDR3nt: TGCGCCAGCAGTGCGGGGCTCGGCACTGAAGCTTTCTTT